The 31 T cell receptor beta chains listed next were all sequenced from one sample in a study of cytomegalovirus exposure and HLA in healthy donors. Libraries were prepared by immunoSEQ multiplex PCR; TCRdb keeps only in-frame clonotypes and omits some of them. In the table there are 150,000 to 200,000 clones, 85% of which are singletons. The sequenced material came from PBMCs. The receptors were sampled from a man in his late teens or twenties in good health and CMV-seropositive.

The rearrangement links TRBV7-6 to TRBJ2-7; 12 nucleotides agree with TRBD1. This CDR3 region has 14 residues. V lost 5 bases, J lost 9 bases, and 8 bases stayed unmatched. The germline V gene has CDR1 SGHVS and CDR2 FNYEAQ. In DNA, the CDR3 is TGTGCCAGCAGCGCCGGGACAGGGGGCTCGGTGCAGTACTTC. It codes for CASSAGTGGSVQYF.

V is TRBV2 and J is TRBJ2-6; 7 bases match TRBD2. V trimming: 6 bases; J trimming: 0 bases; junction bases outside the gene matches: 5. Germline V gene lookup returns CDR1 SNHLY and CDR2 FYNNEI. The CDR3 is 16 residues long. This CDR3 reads CASRKAGISGANVLTF. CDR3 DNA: TGTGCCAGCAGGAAAGCGGGGATCTCTGGGGCCAACGTCCTGACTTTC.

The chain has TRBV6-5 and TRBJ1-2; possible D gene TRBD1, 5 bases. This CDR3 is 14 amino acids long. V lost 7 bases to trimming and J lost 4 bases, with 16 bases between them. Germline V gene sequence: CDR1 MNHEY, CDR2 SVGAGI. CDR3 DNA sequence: TGTGCCAGCAAACCCCCCGGGACTATCTATGGCTACACCTTC. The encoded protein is CASKPPGTIYGYTF.

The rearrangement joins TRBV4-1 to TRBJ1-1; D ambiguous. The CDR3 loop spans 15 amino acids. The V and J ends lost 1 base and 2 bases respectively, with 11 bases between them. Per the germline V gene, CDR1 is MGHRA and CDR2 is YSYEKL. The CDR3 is CASSQATLSNTEAFF. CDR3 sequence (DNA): TGCGCCAGCAGCCAAGCTACCCTCTCAAACACTGAAGCTTTCTTT.

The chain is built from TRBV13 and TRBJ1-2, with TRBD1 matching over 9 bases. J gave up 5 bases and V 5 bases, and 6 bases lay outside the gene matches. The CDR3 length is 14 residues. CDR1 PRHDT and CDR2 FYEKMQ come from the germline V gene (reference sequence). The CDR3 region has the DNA TGTGCCAGCAGCGCGGGACAGGGATTGTATGGCTACACCTTC. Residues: CASSAGQGLYGYTF.

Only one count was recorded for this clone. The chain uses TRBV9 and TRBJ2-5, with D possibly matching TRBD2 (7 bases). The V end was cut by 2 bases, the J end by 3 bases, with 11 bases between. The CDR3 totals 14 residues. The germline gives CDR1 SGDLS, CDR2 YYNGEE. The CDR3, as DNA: TGTGCCAGCAGCGTGGACAGCGGGAAAGAGACCCAGTACTTC. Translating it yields CASSVDSGKETQYF.

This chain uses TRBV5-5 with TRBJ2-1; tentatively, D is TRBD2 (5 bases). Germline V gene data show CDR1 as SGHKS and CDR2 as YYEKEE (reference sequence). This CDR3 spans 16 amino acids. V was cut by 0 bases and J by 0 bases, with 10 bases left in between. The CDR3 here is CASSLDGLSSYNEQFF. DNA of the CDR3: TGTGCCAGCAGCTTGGACGGACTGAGCTCCTACAATGAGCAGTTCTTC.

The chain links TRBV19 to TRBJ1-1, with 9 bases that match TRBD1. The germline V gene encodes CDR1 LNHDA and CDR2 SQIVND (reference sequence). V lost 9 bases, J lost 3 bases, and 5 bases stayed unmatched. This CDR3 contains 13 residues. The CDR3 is CASQQGADTEAFF. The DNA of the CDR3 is TGTGCCAGCCAACAGGGGGCTGACACTGAAGCTTTCTTT.

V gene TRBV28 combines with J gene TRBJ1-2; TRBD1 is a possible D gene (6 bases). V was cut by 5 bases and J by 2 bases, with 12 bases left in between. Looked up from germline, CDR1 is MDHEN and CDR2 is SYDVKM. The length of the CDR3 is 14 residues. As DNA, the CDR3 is TGTGCCAGCAGTCCGGGGGGGGCCAACTATGGCTACACCTTC. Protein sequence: CASSPGGANYGYTF.

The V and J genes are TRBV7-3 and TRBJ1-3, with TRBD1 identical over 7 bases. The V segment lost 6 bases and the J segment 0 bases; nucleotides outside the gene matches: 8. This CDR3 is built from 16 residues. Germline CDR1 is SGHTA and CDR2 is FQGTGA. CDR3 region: CASRESGGNSGNTIYF. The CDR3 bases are TGTGCCAGCAGGGAGTCAGGGGGGAACTCTGGAAACACCATATATTTT.

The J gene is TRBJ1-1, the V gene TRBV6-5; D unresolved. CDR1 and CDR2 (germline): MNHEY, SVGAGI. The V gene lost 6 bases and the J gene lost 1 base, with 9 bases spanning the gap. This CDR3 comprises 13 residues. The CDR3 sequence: CASRSFSNTEAFF. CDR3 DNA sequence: TGTGCCAGCAGGAGTTTTTCGAACACTGAAGCTTTCTTT.

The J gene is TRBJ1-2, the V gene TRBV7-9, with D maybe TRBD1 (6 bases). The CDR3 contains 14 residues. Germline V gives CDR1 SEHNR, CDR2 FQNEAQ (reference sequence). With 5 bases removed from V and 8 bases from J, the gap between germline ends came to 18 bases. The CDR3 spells CASSPQGGVRGYTF. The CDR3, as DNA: TGTGCCAGCAGCCCCCAAGGGGGAGTGAGGGGCTACACCTTC.

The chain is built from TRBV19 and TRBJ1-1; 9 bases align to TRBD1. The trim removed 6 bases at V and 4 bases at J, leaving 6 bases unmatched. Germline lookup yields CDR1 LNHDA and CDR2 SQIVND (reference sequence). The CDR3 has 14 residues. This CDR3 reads CASSYRGLGTEAFF. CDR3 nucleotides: TGTGCCAGTAGCTACAGGGGGCTGGGCACTGAAGCTTTCTTT.

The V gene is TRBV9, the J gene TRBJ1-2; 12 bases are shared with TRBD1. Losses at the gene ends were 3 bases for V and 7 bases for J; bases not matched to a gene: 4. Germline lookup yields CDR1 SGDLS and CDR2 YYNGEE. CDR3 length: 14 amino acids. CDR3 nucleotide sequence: TGTGCCAGCAGCGCCTGGGACAGGGGGCCTGGCTACACCTTC. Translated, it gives CASSAWDRGPGYTF.

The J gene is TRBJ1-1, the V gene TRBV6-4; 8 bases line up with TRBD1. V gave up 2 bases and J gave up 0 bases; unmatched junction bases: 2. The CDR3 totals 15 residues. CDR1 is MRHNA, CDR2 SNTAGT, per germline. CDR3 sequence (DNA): TGTGCCAGCAGTGACCCCAGGGGGCTGAACACTGAAGCTTTCTTT. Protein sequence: CASSDPRGLNTEAFF.

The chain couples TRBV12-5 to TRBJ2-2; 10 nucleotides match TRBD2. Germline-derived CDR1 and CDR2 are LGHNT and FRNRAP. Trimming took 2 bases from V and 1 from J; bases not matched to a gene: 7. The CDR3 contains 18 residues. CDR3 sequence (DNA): TGTGCTAGTGGTTTGAGGCGTCTAGCGGGGGAGAACACCGGGGAGCTGTTTTTT. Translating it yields CASGLRRLAGENTGELFF.

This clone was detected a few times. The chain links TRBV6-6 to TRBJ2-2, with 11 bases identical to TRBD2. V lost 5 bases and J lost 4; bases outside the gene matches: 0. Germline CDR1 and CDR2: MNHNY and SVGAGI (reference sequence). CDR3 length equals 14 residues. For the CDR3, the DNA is TGTGCCAGCAGTGGGACTAGCGGCACCGGGGAGCTGTTTTTT. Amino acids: CASSGTSGTGELFF.

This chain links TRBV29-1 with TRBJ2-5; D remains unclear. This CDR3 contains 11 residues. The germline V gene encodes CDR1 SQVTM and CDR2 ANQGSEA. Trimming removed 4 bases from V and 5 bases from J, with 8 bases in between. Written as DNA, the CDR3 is TGCAGCGTTGCCGGGTTGGAGACCCAGTACTTC. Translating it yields CSVAGLETQYF.

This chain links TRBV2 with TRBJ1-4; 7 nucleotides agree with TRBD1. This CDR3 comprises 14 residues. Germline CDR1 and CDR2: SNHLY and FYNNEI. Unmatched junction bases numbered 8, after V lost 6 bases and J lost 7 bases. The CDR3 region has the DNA TGTGCCAGCAGGTACAGGGGATCGGGTGAAAAACTGTTTTTT. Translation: CASRYRGSGEKLFF.

For the CDR3, the DNA is TGTGCCAGCAGCCCTCCTATAGTGGGGGGCTACAATGAGCAGTTCTTC. Translated: CASSPPIVGGYNEQFF. The rearrangement uses TRBV7-8 and TRBJ2-1, with D maybe TRBD2 (6 bases). The V and J ends lost 5 bases and 3 bases respectively, with 17 bases between them. Germline CDR1 is SGHVS and CDR2 is FQNEAQ. The CDR3 sequence is 16 residues long.

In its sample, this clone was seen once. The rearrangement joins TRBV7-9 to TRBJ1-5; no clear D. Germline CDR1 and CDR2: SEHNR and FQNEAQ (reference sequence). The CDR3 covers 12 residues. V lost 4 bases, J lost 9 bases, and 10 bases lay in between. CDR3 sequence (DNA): TGTGCCAGCAGCTCTCCGGGTTCGCCCCAGCATTTT. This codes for CASSSPGSPQHF.

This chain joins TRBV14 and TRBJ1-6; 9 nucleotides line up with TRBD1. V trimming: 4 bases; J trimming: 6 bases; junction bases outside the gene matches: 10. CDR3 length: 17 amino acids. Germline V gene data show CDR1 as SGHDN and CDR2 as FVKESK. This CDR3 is CASSPLAQGALNSPLHF. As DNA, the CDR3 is TGTGCCAGCAGCCCCCTCGCACAGGGGGCCCTTAATTCACCCCTCCACTTT.

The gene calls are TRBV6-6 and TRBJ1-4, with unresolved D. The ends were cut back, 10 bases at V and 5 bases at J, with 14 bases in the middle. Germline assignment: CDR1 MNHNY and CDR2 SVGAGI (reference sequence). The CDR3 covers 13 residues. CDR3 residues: CATAGGSNEKLFF. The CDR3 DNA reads TGTGCCACCGCTGGAGGTTCCAATGAAAAACTGTTTTTT.

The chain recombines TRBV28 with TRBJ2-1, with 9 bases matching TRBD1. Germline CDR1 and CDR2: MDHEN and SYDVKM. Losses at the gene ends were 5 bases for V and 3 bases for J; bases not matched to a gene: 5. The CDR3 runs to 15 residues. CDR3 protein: CASSPPGQGYNEQFF. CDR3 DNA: TGTGCCAGCAGTCCCCCGGGACAGGGCTACAATGAGCAGTTCTTC.

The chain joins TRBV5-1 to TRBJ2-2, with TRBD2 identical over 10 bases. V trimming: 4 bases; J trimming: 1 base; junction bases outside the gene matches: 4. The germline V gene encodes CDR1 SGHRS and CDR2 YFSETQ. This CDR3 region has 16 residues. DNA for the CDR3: TGCGCCAGCAGCCAATCTAGCGGGAGGAACACCGGGGAGCTGTTTTTT. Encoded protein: CASSQSSGRNTGELFF.

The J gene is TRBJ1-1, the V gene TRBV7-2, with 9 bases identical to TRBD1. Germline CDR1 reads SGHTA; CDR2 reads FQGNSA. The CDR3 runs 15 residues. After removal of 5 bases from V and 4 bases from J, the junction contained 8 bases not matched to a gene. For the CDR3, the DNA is TGTGCCAGCAGCGCGGGACAGGGTTTGACCACTGAAGCTTTCTTT. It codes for CASSAGQGLTTEAFF.

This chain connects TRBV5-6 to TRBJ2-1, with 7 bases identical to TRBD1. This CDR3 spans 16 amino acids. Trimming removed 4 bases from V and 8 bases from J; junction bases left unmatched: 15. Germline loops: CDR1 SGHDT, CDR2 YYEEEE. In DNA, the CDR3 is TGTGCCAGCAGCATCCAATCGACAGGGTGGCTAGATGAGCAGTTCTTC. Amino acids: CASSIQSTGWLDEQFF.

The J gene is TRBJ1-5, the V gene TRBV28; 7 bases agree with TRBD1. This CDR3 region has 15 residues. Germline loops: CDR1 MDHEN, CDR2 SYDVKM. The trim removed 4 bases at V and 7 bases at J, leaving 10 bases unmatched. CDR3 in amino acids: CASSSMDRSGQPQHF. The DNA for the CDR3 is TGTGCCAGCAGTTCAATGGACAGGTCTGGACAGCCCCAGCATTTT.

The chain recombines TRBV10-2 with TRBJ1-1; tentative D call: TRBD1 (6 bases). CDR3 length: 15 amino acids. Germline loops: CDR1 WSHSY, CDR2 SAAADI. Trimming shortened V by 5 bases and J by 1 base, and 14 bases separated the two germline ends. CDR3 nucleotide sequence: TGCGCCAGCAGTTACTCAGGGGTGGGGAACACTGAAGCTTTCTTT. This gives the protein CASSYSGVGNTEAFF.

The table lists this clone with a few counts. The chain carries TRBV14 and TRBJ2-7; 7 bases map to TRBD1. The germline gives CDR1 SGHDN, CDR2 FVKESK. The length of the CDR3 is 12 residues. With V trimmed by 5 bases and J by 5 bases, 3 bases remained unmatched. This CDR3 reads CASSSTGNEQYF. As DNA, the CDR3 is TGTGCCAGCAGCTCGACAGGGAACGAGCAGTACTTC.

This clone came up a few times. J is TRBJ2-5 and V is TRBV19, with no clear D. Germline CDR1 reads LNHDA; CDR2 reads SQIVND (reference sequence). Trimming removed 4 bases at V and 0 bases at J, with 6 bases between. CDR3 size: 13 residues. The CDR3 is CASSKQNQETQYF. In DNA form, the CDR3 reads TGTGCCAGTAGTAAACAAAACCAAGAGACCCAGTACTTC.